The 29 T cell receptor beta chains in this list originate from one sample, sequenced in a study of control samples from healthy donors and cancer patients. Produced via immunoSEQ multiplex PCR; TCRdb's table is partial and in-frame only. The table includes some 130,000 clones, 88% detected once. The sequenced material came from blood. The receptors here all came from a woman aged 25 to 39 in good health.

The chain couples TRBV3-1 (or the pseudogene TRBV3-2) to TRBJ2-3; 12 positions match TRBD2. Trimming took 3 bases from V and 4 from J; bases not matched to a gene: 2. The CDR3 runs 15 residues. Germline CDR1 and CDR2: LGHDT and YNNKEL (reference sequence). The CDR3 protein is CASSQTSGSPDTQYF. CDR3 coding DNA: TGTGCCAGCAGCCAGACTAGCGGGAGCCCAGATACGCAGTATTTT.

The CDR3 region is CASSYSSRAGGRETQYF. CDR3 nucleotide sequence: TGCGCCAGCAGCTATTCTAGTCGGGCAGGGGGCAGGGAGACCCAGTACTTC. The rearrangement uses TRBV5-1 and TRBJ2-5, with TRBD1 identical over 8 bases. This CDR3 is built from 17 residues. Per germline, CDR1 SGHRS and CDR2 YFSETQ. V was pared by 3 bases and J by 5 bases, with 15 bases of the junction left unmatched. Variable domain in full (rest from reference TRBV5-1 and TRBJ2-5): KAGVTQTPRYLIKTRGQQVTLSCSPISGHRSVSWYQQTPGQGLQFLFEYFSETQRNKGNFPGRFSGRQFSNSRSEMNVSTLELGDSALYLCASSYSSRAGGRETQYFGPGTRLLVL.

The chain recombines TRBV6-1 with TRBJ2-7, with D possibly being TRBD2 (6 bases). This CDR3 is 13 amino acids long. V gave up 3 bases and J gave up 1 base, with 7 bases separating them. Germline V lookup: CDR1 MNHNS, CDR2 SASEGT. The CDR3 DNA reads TGTGCCAGCAGTGATGGAGGGTCCTACGAGCAGTACTTC. This sequence encodes CASSDGGSYEQYF.

The chain joins TRBV29-1 to TRBJ1-2; 8 nucleotides align to TRBD1. Germline values: CDR1 SQVTM, CDR2 ANQGSEA. This CDR3 region has 12 residues. The trim removed 4 bases at V and 7 bases at J, leaving 5 bases unmatched. CDR3 loop: CSVGQGAGGYTF. DNA for the CDR3: TGCAGCGTTGGTCAGGGGGCTGGTGGCTACACCTTC. Together with reference TRBV29-1 and TRBJ1-2, the CDR3 gives the full variable domain: SAVISQKPSRDICQRGTSLTIQCQVDSQVTMMFWYRQQPGQSLTLIATANQGSEATYESGFVIDKFPISRPNLTFSTLTVSNMSPEDSSIYLCSVGQGAGGYTFGSGTRLTVV.

This clone was observed once. The chain couples TRBV9 to TRBJ2-7; D tentatively reads TRBD1 or TRBD2 (5 bases each). The CDR3 runs to 16 residues. Trimming took off 0 bases at V and 0 bases at J, with 13 bases between the two ends. Germline assignment: CDR1 SGDLS and CDR2 YYNGEE. In DNA, the CDR3 is TGTGCCAGCAGCGTAGGAGGGACGGCAAGCTCCTACGAGCAGTACTTC. Protein sequence: CASSVGGTASSYEQYF.

This clone was seen only once. The rearrangement joins TRBV28 to TRBJ1-2, with 7 bases identical to TRBD1. Germline values: CDR1 MDHEN, CDR2 SYDVKM. Trimming removed 2 bases from V and 4 bases from J; junction bases left unmatched: 19. The CDR3 length is 19 residues. The chain's CDR3 is CASSLPGTASYPGTYGYTF. CDR3 coding DNA: TGTGCCAGCAGTTTACCGGGGACAGCCTCATACCCGGGCACCTATGGCTACACCTTC.

V is TRBV19 and J is TRBJ2-2; D is ambiguous. The germline V and J ends were trimmed by 3 bases and 5 bases, with 7 bases remaining between them. Germline-derived CDR1 and CDR2 are LNHDA and SQIVND (reference sequence). The CDR3 contains 13 residues. The CDR3 nucleotides read TGTGCCAGTAGTATCGCCAATACCGGGGAGCTGTTTTTT. It specifies CASSIANTGELFF.

The table lists this clone with a count of one. This sequence joins TRBV29-1 and TRBJ2-2; TRBD2 might be the D (6 bases). Trimming took 3 bases from V and 3 from J, leaving 11 bases between them. This CDR3 has 14 amino acids. Germline CDR1 reads SQVTM; CDR2 reads ANQGSEA. CDR3 nucleotide sequence: TGCAGCGTTGACGGAGGGTCTTACACCGGGGAGCTGTTTTTT. This translates into CSVDGGSYTGELFF.

J is TRBJ1-6 and V is TRBV4-2; a possible D gene is TRBD1 (6 bases). The CDR3 has 17 amino acids. The germline V and J ends were trimmed by 0 bases and 15 bases, with 24 bases remaining between them. CDR1 LGHNA and CDR2 YNFKEQ come from the germline V gene. CDR3 DNA sequence: TGTGCCAGCAGCCAAGAGGGGACACGGATCCCGGCGGGGAACCTCCACTTT. Its translation is CASSQEGTRIPAGNLHF.

The V and J genes are TRBV6-5 and TRBJ2-3, with 7 bases identical to TRBD1. Trimming removed 6 bases from V and 0 bases from J; junction bases left unmatched: 6. Germline lookup yields CDR1 MNHEY and CDR2 SVGAGI. CDR3 size: 15 residues. CDR3 bases: TGTGCCAGCAGCAAGGGACAGCTGAGCACAGATACGCAGTATTTT. Its protein product is CASSKGQLSTDTQYF.

The chain links TRBV30 to TRBJ2-2; TRBD2 agrees at 12 bases. Germline V gene sequence: CDR1 GTSNPN, CDR2 SVGIG (reference sequence). This CDR3 has 19 amino acids. J lost 0 bases, V lost 4 bases, and 12 bases had no gene match. The CDR3: CAWNKGLASGRANTGELFF. CDR3 nucleotide sequence: TGTGCCTGGAATAAGGGTCTGGCTAGCGGGAGGGCGAACACCGGGGAGCTGTTTTTT.

The V gene is TRBV11-1, the J gene TRBJ1-3, with D uncertain. The CDR3 covers 16 residues. Germline-derived CDR1 and CDR2 are SGHAT and FQDESV (reference sequence). The V end lost 3 bases, the J end lost 0 bases, and 12 bases lay between the germline ends. The CDR3 region is CASSFSGLNSGNTIYF. In nucleotides, the CDR3 is TGTGCCAGCAGCTTCTCAGGACTCAACTCTGGAAACACCATATATTTT.

Notes on this clone: An end of the junction differs from the germline gene, which may be a read error. The J gene is TRBJ2-7, the V gene TRBV28; 8 bases align to TRBD1. Germline V CDR1 and CDR2: MDHEN, SYDVKM. The CDR3 spans 15 residues. This chain's CDR3 is CASSTPGQEISTRDF. CDR3 DNA: TGTGCCAGCAGTACTCCGGGACAGGAGATATCTACGCGGGACTTC.

The chain couples TRBV19 to TRBJ1-1, with 7 positions matching TRBD1. CDR3 length: 13 amino acids. Per the germline V gene, CDR1 is LNHDA and CDR2 is SQIVND (reference sequence). With V trimmed by 6 bases and J by 7 bases, 8 bases remained unmatched. The CDR3 DNA is TGTGCCAGTAGCGTGGGACAGTATTTTGAAGCTTTCTTT. This translates into CASSVGQYFEAFF.

V gene TRBV10-1 combines with J gene TRBJ2-1, with D hard to call. This CDR3 region has 12 residues. Trimming cost V 3 bases and J 9 bases, with 9 bases left between them. Germline values: CDR1 WNHNN, CDR2 SYGVQD (reference sequence). CDR3 sequence reads: CASSDSYLEQFF. CDR3 nucleotide sequence: TGCGCCAGCAGTGACTCTTATCTTGAGCAGTTCTTC.

V gene TRBV19 combines with J gene TRBJ2-1; D unclear. CDR1 LNHDA and CDR2 SQIVND come from the germline V gene (reference sequence). V lost 4 bases to trimming and J lost 13 bases, with 14 bases between them. The CDR3 is 12 amino acids. This CDR3 is CASSNPPDSQFF. The CDR3 coding sequence is TGTGCCAGTAGTAATCCCCCCGATAGCCAGTTCTTC.

This rearrangement joins TRBV13 to TRBJ2-3, with TRBD2 matching 7 bases. Per the germline V gene, CDR1 is PRHDT and CDR2 is FYEKMQ (reference sequence). The CDR3 runs 16 residues. The V segment lost 5 bases and the J segment 5 bases; nucleotides outside the gene matches: 13. As DNA, the CDR3 is TGTGCCAGCAGCCCTATCGGGGGGAGGGCAGGAGATACGCAGTATTTT. Translated, it gives CASSPIGGRAGDTQYF.

This clone came up a few times. The rearrangement links TRBV7-9 to TRBJ1-1, with D perhaps matching TRBD1 (5 bases). The CDR3 is 14 residues long. V was shortened by 3 bases and J by 5 bases, with 13 bases between the two germline ends. The germline V gene has CDR1 SEHNR and CDR2 FQNEAQ (reference sequence). The CDR3 nucleotides read TGTGCCAGCAGCTTCGCTCAGGGTCGGACTGAAGCTTTCTTT. Protein: CASSFAQGRTEAFF.

This chain connects TRBV18 to TRBJ1-2, with 8 bases that match TRBD1. The CDR3 has 13 amino acids. The J segment lost 5 bases and the V segment lost 5 bases, leaving 4 bases of the junction unmatched. Germline CDR1 reads KGHSH; CDR2 reads LQKENI. CDR3 region: CASSGTGSYGYTF. Written as DNA, the CDR3 is TGTGCCAGCTCAGGGACAGGCAGTTATGGCTACACCTTC.

This chain uses TRBV6-5 with TRBJ1-1, with D unresolved. CDR1 is MNHEY and CDR2 is SVGAGI in the germline V gene. The CDR3 sequence is 13 residues long. Trimming removed 0 bases from V and 5 bases from J, with 7 bases in between. CDR3 bases: TGTGCCAGCAGTTACTCGTCCGAGACTGAAGCTTTCTTT. Encoded protein: CASSYSSETEAFF.

The V gene is TRBV14, the J gene TRBJ2-2; 13 bases line up with TRBD2. J gave up 7 bases and V 3 bases, and 11 bases lay outside the gene matches. The CDR3 consists of 18 residues. Germline CDR1 reads SGHDN; CDR2 reads FVKESK. CDR3 protein: CASSHMLSGLAGIGELFF. DNA for the CDR3: TGTGCCAGCAGCCACATGTTGTCGGGACTAGCGGGAATCGGGGAGCTGTTTTTT.

Details on this clone: Other DNA variants within this sample encode the same CDR3. The rearrangement links TRBV10-1 to TRBJ1-1, with a tentative D call TRBD1 (6 bases). Trimming left V 0 bases short and J 1 base short, with 9 bases between. CDR1 and CDR2 from the germline V gene are WNHNN and SYGVQD (reference sequence). The length of the CDR3 is 15 residues. CDR3 coding DNA: TGCGCCAGCAGTGAGTCAGGGGGTTCGAACACTGAAGCTTTCTTT. This sequence encodes CASSESGGSNTEAFF.

The J gene is TRBJ1-1, the V gene TRBV19; weak D call: TRBD1 (5 bases). Looked up from germline, CDR1 is LNHDA and CDR2 is SQIVND (reference sequence). V was shortened by 5 bases and J by 4 bases, with 14 bases between the two germline ends. The CDR3 spans 14 residues. The CDR3 nucleotides read TGTGCCAGTAGTCCCACCGGGACCACCACTGAAGCTTTCTTT. It translates to CASSPTGTTTEAFF.

The chain has TRBV12-3 or TRBV12-4 and TRBJ1-3, with a tentative D call TRBD1 (6 bases). The CDR3 loop spans 13 amino acids. V was shortened by 7 bases and J by 9 bases, with 16 bases between the two germline ends. The CDR3 DNA is TGTGCCAGCACACAAAGGGACAAAGGCACCATATATTTT. It encodes CASTQRDKGTIYF.

This chain uses TRBV7-8 with TRBJ2-2, with 8 bases lining up with TRBD2. V trimming: 3 bases; J trimming: 0 bases; junction bases outside the gene matches: 6. This CDR3 has 17 amino acids. Germline CDR1 and CDR2: SGHVS and FQNEAQ. CDR3 sequence reads: CASSFFIGRANTGELFF. The CDR3 coding sequence is TGTGCCAGCAGCTTCTTTATCGGGAGGGCGAACACCGGGGAGCTGTTTTTT.

The V and J genes are TRBV29-1 and TRBJ1-1, with D possibly TRBD1 on 6 matching bases. Per the germline V gene, CDR1 is SQVTM and CDR2 is ANQGSEA. This CDR3 has 15 residues. V was clipped by 8 bases and J by 1 base, with 20 bases between them. CDR3 sequence reads: CSSTFGTFSNTEAFF. DNA of the CDR3: TGCAGCTCGACCTTCGGGACATTCTCGAACACTGAAGCTTTCTTT.

This sequence joins TRBV9 and TRBJ2-1, with TRBD1 as a possible D gene (5 bases). Deletions cut 3 bases from V and 6 bases from J, with 13 bases between. This CDR3 is built from 14 residues. Germline V CDR1 and CDR2: SGDLS, YYNGEE. CDR3 coding DNA: TGTGCCAGCAGCGATTTACAGGCCATCAATGAGCAGTTCTTC. Protein sequence: CASSDLQAINEQFF.

This clone was counted a single time. The chain has TRBV30 and TRBJ1-4; TRBD1 is a possible D gene (5 bases). In germline, CDR1 is GTSNPN, CDR2 SVGIG (reference sequence). This CDR3 spans 13 amino acids. V was shortened by 0 bases and J by 9 bases, with 11 bases between the two germline ends. Written as DNA, the CDR3 is TGTGCCTGGAGTGTACAAGGGACGAAAAAACTGTTTTTT. Translation: CAWSVQGTKKLFF.

This sequence joins TRBV5-1 and TRBJ2-7; 9 bases fit TRBD1. CDR3 length: 15 residues. The germline V gene encodes CDR1 SGHRS and CDR2 YFSETQ. After removal of 4 bases from V and 5 bases from J, the junction contained 10 bases not matched to a gene. DNA of the CDR3: TGCGCCAGCAGCCCCTCCGGGACAGGGAGCCACGAGCAGTACTTC. This encodes CASSPSGTGSHEQYF.